A selection of T cell receptor beta chains follows, all from one sample in a study of CD8 T cells in Susac syndrome. MiXCR, run by TCRdb on the immunoSEQ multiplex PCR reads, gives a single entry per CDR3 protein. Here the sample spans 400,000 to 550,000 distinct CDR3 sequences, 75% to 90% being singletons. The source material was CD8+ T cells from PBMCs. These receptors came from a human donor with multiple sclerosis. CDR3s include the opening cysteine and the closing phenylalanine or tryptophan. A D gene is named only where the DNA matches it firmly. Only part of the rows carry a size: once, few, many, or a class if the clone is expanded.

v_gene	j_gene	len	abundance	d_gene	CDR3nt	CDR3aa
TRBV29-1	TRBJ1-2	13	NA	NA	TGCAGCGTTGAAGATGGCAGCCTCTATGGCTACACCTTC	CSVEDGSLYGYTF
TRBV15	TRBJ2-7	15	once	NA	TGTGCCACCAGCAGAGGAGACCAGGGGTATGACGAGCAGTACTTC	CATSRGDQGYDEQYF
TRBV27	TRBJ2-6	15	NA	TRBD1	TGTGCCAGCACTTCAACAGGGGCTGGGGCCAACGTCCTGACTTTC	CASTSTGAGANVLTF
TRBV20-1	TRBJ1-2	14	NA	NA	TGCAGTGCTCTTGAGGCAGATTTTTCCTATGGCTACACCTTC	CSALEADFSYGYTF
TRBV5-6	TRBJ1-5	15	NA	TRBD1	TGTGCCAGCAGCTTGGGGACAGGGGTCCATCAGCCCCAGCATTTT	CASSLGTGVHQPQHF
TRBV29-1	TRBJ2-1	15	NA	TRBD2	TGCAGCGGGAACCAGGGACTAGCGGGGGACAATGAGCAGTTCTTC	CSGNQGLAGDNEQFF
TRBV27	TRBJ2-7	15	NA	NA	TGTGCCAGCAGTCCGTCCTTTGACAGGTACTACGAGCAGTACTTC	CASSPSFDRYYEQYF
TRBV29-1	TRBJ1-3	14	NA	NA	TGCAGCGTTTCCAAGGGCCCCTCTGGAAACACCATATATTTT	CSVSKGPSGNTIYF
TRBV5-1	TRBJ2-7	13	NA	NA	TGCGCCAGCAGCTTCCAGGCAGACTACGAGCAGTACTTC	CASSFQADYEQYF
TRBV4-1	TRBJ2-1	19	NA	TRBD2	TGCGCCAGCAGCCAAGATCCCTGGAGCGGGGGTCGGTCCTACAATGAGCAGTTCTTC	CASSQDPWSGGRSYNEQFF
TRBV3-1	TRBJ2-2	15	NA	NA	TGTGCCAGCAGCCCAGAGGGGGGAGTCGCCGGGGAGCTGTTTTTT	CASSPEGGVAGELFF
TRBV7-8	TRBJ2-3	14	NA	NA	TGTGCCAGCAGCTTAACTAGACTCACAGATACGCAGTATTTT	CASSLTRLTDTQYF
TRBV30	TRBJ1-1	18	NA	NA	TGTGCCTGGAGTGTACTCCGGGGGTACCCTTGGTGGAACACTGAAGTTTTCTTT	CAWSVLRGYPWWNTEVFF
TRBV2	TRBJ1-4	15	NA	NA	TGTGCCAGCAGTGAGCCCGAAAGTCCTAATGAAAAACTGTTTTTT	CASSEPESPNEKLFF
TRBV9	TRBJ2-7	15	NA	NA	TGTGCCAGCAGCGTGACGCCTGGGGAAGGCTACGAGCAGTACTTC	CASSVTPGEGYEQYF
TRBV29-1	TRBJ2-2	17	NA	TRBD2	TGCAGCGTTGAGGAACCCGGGAGCGGGAGAGTACCCGGGGAGCTGTTTTTT	CSVEEPGSGRVPGELFF
TRBV27	TRBJ2-1	14	NA	TRBD2	TGTGCCAGCAGTGTAGCGGGAGCAGGGGATGAGCAGTTCTTC	CASSVAGAGDEQFF
TRBV15	TRBJ2-1	15	NA	TRBD2	TGTGCCACCAGCCCGCGGGAGGGCCTTATCCATGAGCAGTTCTTC	CATSPREGLIHEQFF
TRBV30	TRBJ1-1	14	NA	TRBD1	TGTGCCTGGAGCGGGGGACAGGGAAGGTCTGAAGCTTTCTTT	CAWSGGQGRSEAFF
TRBV20-1	TRBJ1-1	14	NA	TRBD1	TGCAGTGCCATACCACAGGGGGGTGGCACTGAAGCTTTCTTT	CSAIPQGGGTEAFF
TRBV7-9	TRBJ1-1	16	NA	TRBD1	TGTGCCAGCAGCTGGGGGGACGGACAGGCGGACACTGAAGCTTTCTTT	CASSWGDGQADTEAFF
TRBV28	TRBJ2-5	15	NA	TRBD2	TGTGCCAGCAGTTTAATCGCGGGAGTGGGAGAGACCCAGTACTTC	CASSLIAGVGETQYF
TRBV5-5	TRBJ2-1	15	NA	TRBD2	TGTGCCAGCAGCTTGTACCTAGCGGGAGAGGTTGAGCAGTTCTTC	CASSLYLAGEVEQFF
TRBV11-2	TRBJ1-4	17	once	TRBD1	TGTGCCAGCAGCCCTTGGGCGGGGGACAGTCCTAATGAAAAACTGTTTTTT	CASSPWAGDSPNEKLFF
TRBV24-1	TRBJ2-2	13	NA	NA	TGTGCCACCAGTGATTCGCTCACCGGGGAGCTGTTTTTT	CATSDSLTGELFF
TRBV7-9	TRBJ2-1	17	NA	NA	TGTGCCAGCAGCTTAGCGATGCAGGGGTTCGAGGACAATGAGCAGTTCTTC	CASSLAMQGFEDNEQFF
TRBV27	TRBJ2-1	12	NA	NA	TGTGCCAGCAGTTTTCAGCTGGGTGAGCAGTTCTTC	CASSFQLGEQFF
TRBV5-8	TRBJ2-7	15	NA	TRBD2	TGTGCCAGCAGCTTGGGACTAGCGAATCCCTACGAGCAGTACTTC	CASSLGLANPYEQYF
TRBV27	TRBJ2-4	14	once	NA	TGTGCCAGCAGCAGAGTTGGGGCCAAAAACATTCAGTACTTC	CASSRVGAKNIQYF
TRBV7-9	TRBJ2-7	17	NA	NA	TGTGCCAGCAGCGCAGAGACCGCAGGGAGAATCCCCTACGAGCAGTACTTC	CASSAETAGRIPYEQYF
TRBV29-1	TRBJ1-1	13	NA	TRBD1	TGCAGCGTTCGGACAGGGGAAGGTACTGAAGCTTTCTTT	CSVRTGEGTEAFF
TRBV9	TRBJ2-5	16	NA	NA	TGTGCCAGCAGCGTAGCTCGGGGGGCGGATCAAGAGACCCAGTACTTC	CASSVARGADQETQYF
TRBV27	TRBJ2-7	14	NA	TRBD2	TGTGCCAGCAGTACTGGGGGACTAGCGGGAGAGGAGTACTTC	CASSTGGLAGEEYF
TRBV12-3/TRBV12-4	TRBJ1-5	17	NA	NA	TGTGCCAGCAGTTTTTTCCCGGACAGCTATGGGAAGCAGCCCCAGCATTTT	CASSFFPDSYGKQPQHF
TRBV6-5	TRBJ2-2	17	NA	NA	TGTGCCAGCAGTTACGATCGCGGCAGCAGTCAAGCCGGGGAGCTGTTTTTT	CASSYDRGSSQAGELFF